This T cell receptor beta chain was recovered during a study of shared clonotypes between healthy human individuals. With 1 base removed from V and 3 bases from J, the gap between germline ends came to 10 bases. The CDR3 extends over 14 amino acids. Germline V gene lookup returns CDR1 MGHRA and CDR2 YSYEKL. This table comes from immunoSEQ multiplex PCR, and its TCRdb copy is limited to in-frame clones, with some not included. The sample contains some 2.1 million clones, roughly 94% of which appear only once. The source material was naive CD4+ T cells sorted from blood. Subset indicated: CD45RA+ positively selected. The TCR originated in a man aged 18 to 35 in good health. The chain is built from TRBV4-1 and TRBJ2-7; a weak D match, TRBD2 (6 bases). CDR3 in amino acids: CASSQGLGNYEQYF. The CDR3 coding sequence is TGCGCCAGCAGCCAAGGACTAGGAAACTACGAGCAGTACTTC.